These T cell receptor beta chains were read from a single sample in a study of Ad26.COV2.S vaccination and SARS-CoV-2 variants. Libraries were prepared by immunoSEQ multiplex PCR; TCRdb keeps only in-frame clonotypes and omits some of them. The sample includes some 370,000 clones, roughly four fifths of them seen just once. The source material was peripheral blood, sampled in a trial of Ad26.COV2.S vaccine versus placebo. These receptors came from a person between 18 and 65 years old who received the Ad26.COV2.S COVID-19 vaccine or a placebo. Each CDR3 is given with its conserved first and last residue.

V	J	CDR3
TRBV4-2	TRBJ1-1	CASSQGAGEAFF
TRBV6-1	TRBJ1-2	CASSEGLGHGYTF
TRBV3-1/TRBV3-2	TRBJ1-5	CASSQGRGTSQPQHF
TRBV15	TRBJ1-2	CATSRDSGYGYTF
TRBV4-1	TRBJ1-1	CASSPGGDWTEAFF
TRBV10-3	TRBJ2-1	CAISESLAGGPGEQFF
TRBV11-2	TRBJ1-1	CASSTGGEAFF
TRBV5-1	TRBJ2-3	CASSLGYSATQYF
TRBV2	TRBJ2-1	CASKPTGDYNEQFF
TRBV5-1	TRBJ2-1	CASRPLGGLDEQFF
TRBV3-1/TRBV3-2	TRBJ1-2	CASSPGLPGGNYGYTF
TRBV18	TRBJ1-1	CASSPDGRTEAFF
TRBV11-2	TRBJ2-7	CASSPMFPNEQYF
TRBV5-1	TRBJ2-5	CASTPGLSGPTETQYF
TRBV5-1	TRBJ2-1	CASSISGSYNEQFF
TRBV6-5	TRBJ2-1	CASSHPLRNEQFF
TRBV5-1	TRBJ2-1	CASSLNSPTYNEQFF
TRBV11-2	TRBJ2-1	CASSFFRTPNEQFF
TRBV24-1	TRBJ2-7	CATSEALISGRANEQYF
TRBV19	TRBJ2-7	CASSIGTDSYEQYF
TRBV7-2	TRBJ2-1	CASSLQAGSIVAEQFF
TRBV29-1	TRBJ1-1	CSVERGVNTEAFF
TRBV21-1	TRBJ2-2	CASSRTKTKGGELFF
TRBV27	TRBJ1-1	CASSLLRGTEAFF
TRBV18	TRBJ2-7	CASSRPSSYEQYF
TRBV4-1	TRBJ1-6	CASSQALGAANSPLHF
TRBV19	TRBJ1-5	CASSIGVGALGNQPQHF
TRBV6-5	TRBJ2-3	CASSPGALITDTQYF
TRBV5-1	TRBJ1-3	CASSLGQGDTIYF
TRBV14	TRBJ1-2	CASSPGWTYGYTF
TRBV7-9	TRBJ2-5	CASSQSETQYF
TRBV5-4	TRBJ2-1	CASSVGQGSFNEQFF
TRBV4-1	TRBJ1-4	CASSPATGTSNEKLFF
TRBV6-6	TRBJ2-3	CASSPSTSGGLLEFTDTQYF
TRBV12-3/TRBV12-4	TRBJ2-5	CAGQGSGETQYF
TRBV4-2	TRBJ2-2	CASSQDGGCSGNTGELFF
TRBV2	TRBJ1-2	CASSDRGYGYTF
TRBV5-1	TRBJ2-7	CASSFIRGWTYEQYF
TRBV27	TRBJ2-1	CASSFRGGGDEQFF
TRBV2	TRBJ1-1	CASRPTFANTEAFF
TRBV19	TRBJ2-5	CASSIWSWETQYF
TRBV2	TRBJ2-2	CASTDTGELFF
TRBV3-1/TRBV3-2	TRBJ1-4	CASSQDWAGATSNEKLFF
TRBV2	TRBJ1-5	CASSEGGDQPQHF
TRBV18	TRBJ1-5	CASSTGTGSVTQHF
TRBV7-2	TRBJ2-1	CASSLGPRNEQFF
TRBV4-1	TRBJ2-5	CASSQLGLAIETQYF
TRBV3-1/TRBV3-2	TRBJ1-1	CASSRGGVNTEAFF
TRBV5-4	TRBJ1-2	CAIGRYRDYGYTF
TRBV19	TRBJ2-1	CASSPRGTGAPNEQFF